Following are 16 T cell receptor beta chains from one sample sequenced in a study of cytomegalovirus exposure and HLA in healthy donors. The repertoire was sequenced with immunoSEQ multiplex PCR; TCRdb's copy has only in-frame clones and lacks some. This sample has approximately 200,000 clones, with under 95% found just once. Sequenced input: PBMCs. These TCRs come from a woman aged 18-35 years in good health and CMV-seronegative.

The J gene is TRBJ1-1, the V gene TRBV12-5; 7 bases are shared with TRBD1. Germline CDR1 and CDR2: LGHNT and FRNRAP. This CDR3 has 14 residues. V was clipped by 5 bases and J by 3 bases; unmatched bases: 6. CDR3 nucleotides: TGTGCTAGTGGTACCGGGACAGTGTACACTGAAGCTTTCTTT. It is translated as CASGTGTVYTEAFF. Full variable domain (missing parts from reference TRBV12-5 and TRBJ1-1): DARVTQTPRHKVTEMGQEVTMRCQPILGHNTVFWYRQTMMQGLELLAYFRNRAPLDDSGMPKDRFSAEMPDATLATLKIQPSEPRDSAVYFCASGTGTVYTEAFFGQGTRLTVV.

The chain links TRBV19 to TRBJ1-5; possibly TRBD1 for D (5 bases). Germline assignment: CDR1 LNHDA and CDR2 SQIVND (reference sequence). V lost 6 bases to trimming and J lost 3 bases, with 18 bases between them. The CDR3 runs to 16 residues. DNA for the CDR3: TGTGCCAGTAGACCCCTGGATGGGGCTCCCAATCAGCCCCAGCATTTT. Its protein is CASRPLDGAPNQPQHF. The variable domain in full, completed from reference TRBV19 and TRBJ1-5, reads DGGITQSPKYLFRKEGQNVTLSCEQNLNHDAMYWYRQDPGQGLRLIYYSQIVNDFQKGDIAEGYSVSREKKESFPLTVTSAQKNPTAFYLCASRPLDGAPNQPQHFGDGTRLSIL.

The chain couples TRBV5-4 to TRBJ1-3, with D hard to call. Germline lookup yields CDR1 SGHNT and CDR2 YYREEE (reference sequence). V lost 4 bases and J 4 bases, leaving 12 bases between the germline ends. The length of the CDR3 is 14 residues. The CDR3 loop is CASSHGEPGNTIYF. The DNA for the CDR3 is TGTGCCAGCAGCCACGGTGAGCCCGGAAACACCATATATTTT.

This clone came up a few times. The chain couples TRBV7-8 to TRBJ2-7, with D perhaps matching TRBD1 (6 bases). The length of the CDR3 is 15 residues. The germline gives CDR1 SGHVS, CDR2 FQNEAQ. V lost 4 bases and J 6 bases, leaving 19 bases between the germline ends. The chain's CDR3 is CASSSLPQGGGEQYF. The CDR3 region has the DNA TGTGCCAGCAGCTCCCTACCCCAAGGGGGTGGCGAGCAGTACTTC.

This chain uses TRBV2 with TRBJ2-7; TRBD2 aligns across 10 bases. CDR1 is SNHLY, CDR2 FYNNEI, per germline. This CDR3 contains 13 residues. V trimming: 8 bases; J trimming: 6 bases; junction bases outside the gene matches: 7. CDR3 sequence: CASGTSGTGEQYF. CDR3 sequence (DNA): TGTGCCAGCGGCACTAGCGGGACTGGCGAGCAGTACTTC.

This chain joins TRBV28 and TRBJ1-2; D ambiguous. Germline CDR1 MDHEN, CDR2 SYDVKM. The CDR3 is made up of 13 amino acids. The germline V and J ends were trimmed by 10 bases and 8 bases, with 20 bases remaining between them. Written as DNA, the CDR3 is TGTGCCACCGCATCGGCGGGGTCCGGAGGCTACACCTTC. Its protein is CATASAGSGGYTF.

The rearrangement links TRBV9 to TRBJ1-1; 8 nucleotides align to TRBD1. The junction had 3 bases not matched to a gene; V was cut back by 0 bases and J by 2 bases. This CDR3 has 15 residues. Germline lookup yields CDR1 SGDLS and CDR2 YYNGEE. CDR3 bases: TGTGCCAGCAGCGTAGGGGGGACAGGCAACACTGAAGCTTTCTTT. Encoded protein: CASSVGGTGNTEAFF.

Here the CDR3 reads CASSSTGGQTRWVSYEQYF. CDR3 bases: TGTGCCAGCAGCTCCACGGGAGGACAGACCCGGTGGGTCTCCTACGAGCAGTACTTC. This chain links TRBV7-8 with TRBJ2-7, with a possible D match to TRBD2 (7 bases). Germline CDR1 SGHVS, CDR2 FQNEAQ. Trimming pared 4 bases from V and 0 bases from J, leaving 25 bases between. The CDR3 extends over 19 amino acids.

The CDR3 DNA is TGCAGCGTCGCCGCGACAGGGGCGGAAGAGACCCAGTACTTC. Protein: CSVAATGAEETQYF. V gene TRBV29-1 combines with J gene TRBJ2-5; 8 bases line up with TRBD1. The germline V gene encodes CDR1 SQVTM and CDR2 ANQGSEA. The CDR3 runs 14 residues. With V trimmed by 6 bases and J by 3 bases, 9 bases remained unmatched.

In this sample, this clone turned up once. The V call is TRBV18, the J call TRBJ2-7; 12 bases are shared with TRBD1. After removal of 5 bases from V and 5 bases from J, the junction contained 4 bases not matched to a gene. The CDR3 is 14 amino acids. Per the germline V gene, CDR1 is KGHSH and CDR2 is LQKENI. CDR3 in DNA: TGTGCCAGCTCATACGGGACAGGGGGCCACGAGCAGTACTTC. This codes for CASSYGTGGHEQYF.

The chain combines TRBV7-9 with TRBJ1-1, with a possible D match to TRBD1 (6 bases). Trimming left V 1 base short and J 7 bases short, with 16 bases between. This CDR3 is built from 15 residues. CDR1 is SEHNR, CDR2 FQNEAQ, per germline (reference sequence). For the CDR3, the DNA is TGTGCCAGCAGCTTAGTAGTGGGGCAGGGGAATGAAGCTTTCTTT. This sequence encodes CASSLVVGQGNEAFF.

This rearrangement joins TRBV15 to TRBJ1-3; the match to TRBD1 covers 8 bases. V dropped 4 bases and J dropped 4; count of bases not matched to a gene: 3. The CDR3 totals 14 residues. Germline CDR1 is LNHNV and CDR2 is YYDKDF (reference sequence). CDR3 DNA sequence: TGTGCCACCAGCACCCGGACAGGGGGAAACACCATATATTTT. Residues: CATSTRTGGNTIYF.

J is TRBJ1-5 and V is TRBV28; the D is unclear. V was pared by 6 bases and J by 4 bases, with 10 bases between. CDR1 is MDHEN, CDR2 SYDVKM, per germline. The CDR3 is 13 amino acids. The CDR3 DNA follows: TGTGCCAGCAGCACTCTACTTAATCAGCCCCAGCATTTT. Amino acids: CASSTLLNQPQHF. The complete variable domain, with remaining parts taken from reference TRBV28 and TRBJ1-5, reads DVKVTQSSRYLVKRTGEKVFLECVQDMDHENMFWYRQDPGLGLRLIYFSYDVKMKEKGDIPEGYSVSREKKERFSLILESASTNQTSMYLCASSTLLNQPQHFGDGTRLSIL.

The chain carries TRBV6-6 and TRBJ2-3; possible D gene TRBD1, 5 bases. The ends were cut back, 2 bases at V and 0 bases at J, with 12 bases in the middle. The germline V gene encodes CDR1 MNHNY and CDR2 SVGAGI (reference sequence). This CDR3 has 16 amino acids. The DNA of the CDR3 is TGTGCCAGCAGTTACGGGGCCCCACGTAGCACAGATACGCAGTATTTT. Protein: CASSYGAPRSTDTQYF.

The genes are TRBV6-5 and TRBJ2-2; 10 bases are a match to TRBD2. The V gene end was trimmed by 6 bases and the J gene end by 5 bases; junction bases not matched to a gene: 6. Germline V gene lookup returns CDR1 MNHEY and CDR2 SVGAGI. The CDR3 runs to 15 residues. CDR3 in DNA: TGTGCCAGCAGGGGCACTAGCGGGGAGACCGGGGAGCTGTTTTTT. Translating it yields CASRGTSGETGELFF.

The chain recombines TRBV5-1 with TRBJ2-5, with 8 bases that match TRBD2. The V and J ends lost 3 bases and 3 bases, in that order; junction bases with no gene match: 7. Germline V lookup: CDR1 SGHRS, CDR2 YFSETQ. There are 15 residues in the CDR3. The CDR3 loop reads CASSSGGTTKETQYF. The DNA for the CDR3 is TGCGCCAGCAGCTCGGGGGGGACAACTAAAGAGACCCAGTACTTC.